Below, one T cell receptor beta chain is given with its context. TCRdb re-derived calls from the 5' RACE reads in MiXCR, one entry per CDR3 protein. The sample includes around 260,000 distinct CDR3 sequences, around 15% of them seen just once. Germline CDR1 is MNHEY and CDR2 is SVGAGI. This CDR3 has 14 residues. The V gene lost 5 bases and the J gene lost 6 bases, with 14 bases spanning the gap. This entry comes from a study of T-cell memory formation after mild COVID-19. The V gene is TRBV6-5, the J gene TRBJ2-4; D uncertain. Sample: PBMCs or a T cell subset sorted from them (not recorded which). This receptor was taken from a young man who had mild COVID-19 (a few samples of this study predate the infection). Cell type and time point are not known. Written as DNA, the CDR3 is TGTGCCAGCAGTCCCCTCGGGCCGAGAAACATTCAGTACTTC. Translating it yields CASSPLGPRNIQYF.